This T cell receptor (beta chain) emerged from a study of blood T cells in healthy people across ages. Total RNA amounts of at least 5.5 micrograms were extracted per sample. The CDR3 sequence is 14 residues long. Germline-derived CDR1 and CDR2 are MNHNS and SASEGT. The ends lost 4 bases at V and 3 bases at J; junction bases unmatched: 4. A second PCR, run for roughly 6 to 11 cycles, used a sample-barcoded 5' primer plus a J-beta primer mix. Template switching added a 12-random-nucleotide identifier to every cDNA molecule. TCRdb redid the calling of the 5' RACE reads with MiXCR, one entry per CDR3 protein. The sample has around 690,000 distinct CDR3 sequences, approximately 59% seen once.

The sample comprised blood. This receptor was obtained from a man between 60 and 75 years old in good health. The V and J genes are TRBV6-1 and TRBJ2-5; 8 nucleotides align to TRBD2. The CDR3 DNA follows: TGTGCCAGCAGTGTCGCGGGGGGTAAAGAGACCCAGTACTTC. This gives the protein CASSVAGGKETQYF.